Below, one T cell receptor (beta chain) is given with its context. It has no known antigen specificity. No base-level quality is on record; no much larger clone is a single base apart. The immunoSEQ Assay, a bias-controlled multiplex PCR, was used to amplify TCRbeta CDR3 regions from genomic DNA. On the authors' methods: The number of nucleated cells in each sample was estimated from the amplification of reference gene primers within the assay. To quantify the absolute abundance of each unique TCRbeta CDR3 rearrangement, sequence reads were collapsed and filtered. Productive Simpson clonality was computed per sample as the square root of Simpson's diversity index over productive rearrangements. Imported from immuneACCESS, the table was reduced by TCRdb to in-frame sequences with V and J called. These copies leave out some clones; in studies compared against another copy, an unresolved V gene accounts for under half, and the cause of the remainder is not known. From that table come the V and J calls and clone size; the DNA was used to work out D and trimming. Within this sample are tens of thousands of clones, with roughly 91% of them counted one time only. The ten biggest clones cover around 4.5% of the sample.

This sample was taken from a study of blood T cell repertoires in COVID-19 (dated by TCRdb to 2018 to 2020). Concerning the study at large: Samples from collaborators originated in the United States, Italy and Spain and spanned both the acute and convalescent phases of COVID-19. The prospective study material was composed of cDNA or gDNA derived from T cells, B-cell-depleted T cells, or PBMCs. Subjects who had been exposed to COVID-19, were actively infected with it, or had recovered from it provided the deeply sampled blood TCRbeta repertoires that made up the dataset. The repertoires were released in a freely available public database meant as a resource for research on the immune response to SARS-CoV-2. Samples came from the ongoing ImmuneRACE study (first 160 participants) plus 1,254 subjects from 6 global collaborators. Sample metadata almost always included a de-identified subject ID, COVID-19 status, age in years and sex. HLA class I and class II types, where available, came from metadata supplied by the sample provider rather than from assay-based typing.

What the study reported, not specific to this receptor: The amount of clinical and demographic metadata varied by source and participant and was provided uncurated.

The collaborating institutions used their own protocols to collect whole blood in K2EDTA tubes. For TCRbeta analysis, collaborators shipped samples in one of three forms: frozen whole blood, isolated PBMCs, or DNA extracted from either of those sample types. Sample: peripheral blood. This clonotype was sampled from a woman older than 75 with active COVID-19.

The DNA sequence is as follows: TGTGCCAGCAGCTCAGGGGGTAGCTCCTACGAGCAGTACTTC. It translates as CASSSGGSSYEQYF. This receptor chain uses TRBV9 and TRBJ2-7, with 7 bases matching TRBD1. CDR1 and CDR2 are read off the germline V gene as SGDLS and YYNGEE. From its cysteine to its phenylalanine, the CDR3 spans 14 amino acids. The retained sequence is limited to the CDR3, 42 bases, with the frame set at the first base. Compared with germline, V lacks 4 bases and J lacks 0 bases; bases without a gene match: 4.